Here is one TCR beta chain with its context. The antigen is undetermined. In making TCR beta libraries, quantitative 5'-RACE with molecular barcodes was used. MiXCR was run by TCRdb on the 5' RACE reads, yielding one entry per CDR3 protein. The table has about 420,000 distinct CDR3 sequences, about 20% seen once. The data stem from a study of CD8 T cells in ankylosing spondylitis. Per germline, CDR1 MDHEN and CDR2 SYDVKM. V was clipped by 6 bases and J by 8 bases, with 16 bases between them. The CDR3 spans 13 residues. Study-wide points: Eight highly homologous variants formed a TCR beta motif that appeared characteristic of ankylosing spondylitis blood. As reported, disease-linked clones showed significant enrichment in matched ankylosing spondylitis synovial fluid.

This chain connects TRBV28 to TRBJ1-2; D unclear. This receptor was taken from a male donor with ankylosing spondylitis. The sample taken for sequencing was blood, either unsorted or a sorted T cell fraction (not recorded which). Here the CDR3 reads CASSPAIGIGYTF. The CDR3 DNA is TGTGCCAGCAGCCCGGCGATAGGGATCGGCTACACCTTC.